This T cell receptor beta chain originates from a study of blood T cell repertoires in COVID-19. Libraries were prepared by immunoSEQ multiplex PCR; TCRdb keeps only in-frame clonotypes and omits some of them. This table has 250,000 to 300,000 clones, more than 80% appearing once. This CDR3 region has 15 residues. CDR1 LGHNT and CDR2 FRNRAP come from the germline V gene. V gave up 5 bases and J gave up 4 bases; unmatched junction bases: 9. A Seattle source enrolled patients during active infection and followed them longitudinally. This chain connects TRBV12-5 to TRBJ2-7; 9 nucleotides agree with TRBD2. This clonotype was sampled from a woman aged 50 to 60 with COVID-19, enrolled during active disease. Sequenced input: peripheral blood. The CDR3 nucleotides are TGTGCTAGTGGTGCTCCGGGACTAGCCCTATACGAGCAGTACTTC. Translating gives CASGAPGLALYEQYF.